These 20 T cell receptor beta chains were all obtained from the same sample, sequenced in a study of Tregs in tolerant kidney transplant recipients. The nonmyeloablative bone marrow transplants came from related graft donors, with transient mixed chimerism. Sequencing used immunoSEQ multiplex PCR; TCRdb keeps in-frame clones, though not all of them. The table has under 90,000 clones, about 91% seen once. Source: CD4+ T cells from blood (PBMCs), taken 24 months after the transplant. These receptors were taken from a human patient who received a combined kidney and bone marrow transplant. A share of the T cells may be of graft donor origin.

This clone appeared a single time. The chain joins TRBV9 to TRBJ2-7; tentative D call: TRBD2 (5 bases). CDR3 length: 17 amino acids. The ends were cut back, 2 bases at V and 2 bases at J, with 20 bases in the middle. Germline CDR1 and CDR2: SGDLS and YYNGEE. The CDR3 nucleotides are TGTGCCAGCAGCGTGGGCGGAGGAACAGCGTCGGCCTACGAGCAGTACTTC. It codes for CASSVGGGTASAYEQYF.

This clone was observed once. The V gene is TRBV4-1, the J gene TRBJ1-1, with 7 bases matching TRBD1. Germline V gene lookup returns CDR1 MGHRA and CDR2 YSYEKL. This CDR3 is built from 14 residues. Trimming at V came to 2 bases and at J to 7 bases, leaving 7 bases not matched to a gene. The CDR3, as DNA: TGCGCCAGCAGCCAACAACAGGGGACGGATGAAGCTTTCTTT. This sequence encodes CASSQQQGTDEAFF.

The chain recombines TRBV5-1 with TRBJ2-3; tentatively, D is TRBD2 (5 bases). There are 17 residues in the CDR3. Looked up from germline, CDR1 is SGHRS and CDR2 is YFSETQ. V lost 1 base, J lost 1 base, and 16 bases lay in between. CDR3 DNA sequence: TGCGCCAGCAGCTTGCAACCCCTAGCTGTTCGCACAGATACGCAGTATTTT. Its translation is CASSLQPLAVRTDTQYF.

This chain joins TRBV2 and TRBJ2-2; 8 bases line up with TRBD2. Germline assignment: CDR1 SNHLY and CDR2 FYNNEI. The CDR3 is made up of 16 amino acids. V shed 2 bases, J shed 3 bases, and the junction held 5 bases outside the gene matches. In DNA, the CDR3 is TGTGCCAGCAGTGAAATGGCGGGGGGCTACACCGGGGAGCTGTTTTTT. Translated, it gives CASSEMAGGYTGELFF.

The V gene is TRBV5-1, the J gene TRBJ2-1; 14 nucleotides align to TRBD2. CDR1 is SGHRS, CDR2 YFSETQ, per germline. The V segment lost 4 bases and the J segment 10 bases; nucleotides outside the gene matches: 7. This CDR3 has 15 amino acids. The CDR3 loop reads CASSPGLAGEGEQFF. CDR3 nucleotide sequence: TGCGCCAGCAGCCCGGGACTAGCGGGGGAGGGCGAGCAGTTCTTC.

This clone was counted a single time. V gene TRBV11-2 combines with J gene TRBJ2-7; D ambiguous. CDR3 length: 12 residues. Trimming removed 3 bases from V and 6 bases from J, with 9 bases in between. The V gene's germline CDR1 is SGHAT and CDR2 FQNNGV. The CDR3 DNA reads TGTGCCAGCAGCTTTCCGGTATCCGAGCAGTACTTC. It is translated as CASSFPVSEQYF. The whole variable domain, filled in from reference TRBV11-2 and TRBJ2-7, reads EAGVAQSPRYKIIEKRQSVAFWCNPISGHATLYWYQQILGQGPKLLIQFQNNGVVDDSQLPKDRFSAERLKGVDSTLKIQPAKLEDSAVYLCASSFPVSEQYFGPGTRLTVT.

V gene TRBV27 combines with J gene TRBJ2-5, with D perhaps matching TRBD2 (6 bases). The ends were cut back, 8 bases at V and 4 bases at J, with 17 bases in the middle. Per germline, CDR1 MNHEY and CDR2 SMNVEV (reference sequence). This CDR3 spans 14 amino acids. Here the CDR3 DNA reads TGTGCCAGCTCATCCGGACTATGGGGAGAGACCCAGTACTTC. Translated: CASSSGLWGETQYF.

This rearrangement joins TRBV4-1 to TRBJ2-5, with D hard to call. The CDR3 is made up of 14 amino acids. Between the trimmed V and J ends, which lost 4 bases and 2 bases, there was a span of 11 bases. Germline CDR1 and CDR2: MGHRA and YSYEKL. CDR3: CASSLTLGQETQYF. CDR3 nucleotides: TGCGCCAGCAGCCTCACCCTCGGGCAAGAGACCCAGTACTTC.

V is TRBV4-3 and J is TRBJ1-5; D is ambiguous. The germline gives CDR1 LGHNA, CDR2 YSLEER. CDR3 length: 15 residues. V lost 6 bases to trimming and J lost 0 bases, with 12 bases between them. This CDR3 reads CASSPLTASNQPQHF. CDR3 nucleotides: TGCGCCAGCAGTCCACTTACAGCTAGCAATCAGCCCCAGCATTTT.

The CDR3 DNA is TGTGCCAGCAGCTTTTCTATGGACACTGAAGCTTTCTTT. Its protein is CASSFSMDTEAFF. V usage is TRBV11-3 and J usage is TRBJ1-1; D unresolved. Germline values: CDR1 SGHNT, CDR2 YENEEA. The CDR3 has 13 residues. The V gene lost 3 bases and the J gene lost 3 bases, with 8 bases spanning the gap.

This chain links TRBV19 with TRBJ1-5; D call uncertain. The V gene's germline CDR1 is LNHDA and CDR2 SQIVND (reference sequence). The V end was cut by 7 bases, the J end by 4 bases, with 23 bases between. The CDR3 contains 17 residues. CDR3 loop: CASNREGKLFENQPQHF. The CDR3 region has the DNA TGTGCCAGTAATCGGGAGGGTAAATTGTTCGAAAATCAGCCCCAGCATTTT.

The chain employs TRBV15 and TRBJ2-1; 7 bases line up with TRBD2. CDR1 is LNHNV and CDR2 is YYDKDF in the germline V gene (reference sequence). The CDR3 is 13 amino acids. Losses at the gene ends were 0 bases for V and 14 bases for J; bases not matched to a gene: 7. This CDR3 is CATSRDREGLKFF. The CDR3, as DNA: TGTGCCACCAGCAGAGATCGTGAGGGACTAAAGTTCTTC.

The chain employs TRBV6-5 and TRBJ2-4, with D possibly matching TRBD1 (5 bases). The CDR3 has 14 residues. Germline CDR1 and CDR2: MNHEY and SVGAGI. V was cut by 6 bases and J by 3 bases, with 12 bases left in between. CDR3 DNA: TGTGCCAGCAGGACCAGGGAAGGCAAAAACATTCAGTACTTC. This gives the protein CASRTREGKNIQYF.

This chain links TRBV29-1 with TRBJ2-1, with D maybe TRBD2 (5 bases). This CDR3 is 15 amino acids long. Germline CDR1 is SQVTM and CDR2 is ANQGSEA. V lost 6 bases, J lost 2 bases, and 17 bases lay in between. The CDR3 region has the DNA TGCAGCGTACGAGGGCGATCCCCGACCTACAATGAGCAGTTCTTC. Its translation is CSVRGRSPTYNEQFF.

The V and J genes are TRBV7-3 and TRBJ2-7, with 8 bases fitting TRBD2. V lost 2 bases to trimming and J lost 4 bases; unmatched junction nucleotides: 7. CDR1 and CDR2 from the germline V gene are SGHTA and FQGTGA. The CDR3 extends over 15 amino acids. This CDR3 reads CASSLGVAGRYEQYF. The CDR3 DNA is TGTGCCAGCAGCTTAGGGGTAGCGGGGAGGTACGAGCAGTACTTC.

V is TRBV5-4 and J is TRBJ2-6; no reliable D call. Germline V gene sequence: CDR1 SGHNT, CDR2 YYREEE (reference sequence). V lost 3 bases, J lost 0 bases, and 4 bases lay in between. The CDR3 totals 14 residues. CDR3 region: CASSYSSGANVLTF. The CDR3 DNA sequence: TGTGCCAGCAGCTATAGCTCTGGGGCCAACGTCCTGACTTTC.

The rearrangement uses TRBV7-2 and TRBJ1-4; D is unresolved. V was trimmed by 3 bases and J by 7 bases, leaving 18 bases between them. Germline V gene data show CDR1 as SGHTA and CDR2 as FQGNSA. The CDR3 spans 16 residues. This CDR3 reads CASSFYPDARGEKLFF. The CDR3, as DNA: TGTGCCAGCAGCTTCTACCCGGACGCTCGGGGTGAAAAACTGTTTTTT.

The genes are TRBV4-3 and TRBJ2-2; 9 nucleotides match TRBD1. CDR1 is LGHNA and CDR2 is YSLEER in the germline V gene. The CDR3 runs 18 residues. Trimming cost V 4 bases and J 2 bases; bases outside gene matches: 11. The CDR3 DNA reads as TGCGCCAGCAGCCGAATGCACAGGGGGCTGGGCAACACCGGGGAGCTGTTTTTT. It is translated as CASSRMHRGLGNTGELFF.

V and J are TRBV5-4 and TRBJ1-4, with 7 bases lining up with TRBD1. V shed 4 bases and J 5 bases; nucleotides not matched to a gene: 2. CDR1 and CDR2 (germline): SGHNT, YYREEE (reference sequence). CDR3 length: 13 residues. The DNA of the CDR3 is TGTGCCAGCAGCATGGGACAGAATGAAAAACTGTTTTTT. This translates into CASSMGQNEKLFF.

This clone has a handful of counts. The rearrangement uses TRBV18 and TRBJ1-4, with TRBD1 matching 9 bases. CDR1 is KGHSH, CDR2 LQKENI, per germline. The length of the CDR3 is 16 residues. Trimming removed 4 bases from V and 2 bases from J; junction bases left unmatched: 5. CDR3 sequence: CASSQGQGWTNEKLFF. In DNA, the CDR3 is TGTGCCAGCTCACAGGGACAGGGTTGGACTAATGAAAAACTGTTTTTT. Drawing the rest from reference TRBV18 and TRBJ1-4, the complete variable domain is NAGVMQNPRHLVRRRGQEARLRCSPMKGHSHVYWYRQLPEEGLKFMVYLQKENIIDESGMPKERFSAEFPKEGPSILRIQQVVRGDSAAYFCASSQGQGWTNEKLFFGSGTQLSVL.